This is a list of T cell receptor beta chains from one sample in a study of cytotoxic CD8 clonotypes in ibrutinib-treated CLL. Assay used: immunoSEQ multiplex PCR; TCRdb lists only in-frame clones, some missing. The profile shows about 24,000 clones, around 73% of them singletons. The starting material was PBMCs, obtained before ibrutinib treatment. The receptors come from a human donor with chronic lymphocytic leukemia. Each CDR3 is given with its conserved first and last residue. The order of the fields is V gene, J gene, CDR3 protein.

v_call: TRBV10-3; j_call: TRBJ1-3; cdr3_aa: CAISVGNTIYF
v_call: TRBV19; j_call: TRBJ1-2; cdr3_aa: CASSTTGTGGKYYGYTF
v_call: TRBV9; j_call: TRBJ1-2; cdr3_aa: CASSALPSGTGRNYGYTF
v_call: TRBV28; j_call: TRBJ2-1; cdr3_aa: CASRTGQYEEFF
v_call: TRBV6-1; j_call: TRBJ2-1; cdr3_aa: CASRPPLSYNEQFF
v_call: TRBV11-2; j_call: TRBJ2-7; cdr3_aa: CASGKPGQGNEQYF
v_call: TRBV19; j_call: TRBJ2-7; cdr3_aa: CASSIDLSRDPTYEQYF
v_call: TRBV7-8; j_call: TRBJ2-1; cdr3_aa: CASSLATFRVGGSYNEQFF
v_call: TRBV6-5; j_call: TRBJ2-7; cdr3_aa: CASSYPSGSSYEQYF
v_call: TRBV10-1; j_call: TRBJ1-1; cdr3_aa: CASSDGRDSRTEAFF